The TCR beta chain described here comes from a study of T cells after yellow fever vaccination (dated by TCRdb to the late 2010s). For the wider study: Staining for CD3, CD45RA, CCR7 and CD95 was used to sort memory subsets (EM, EMRA, CM and Tscm) on a BD FACS Aria III. The SMART-Seq v4 Ultra Low Input RNA kit was used to prepare libraries from fractions with low cell numbers. To track T-cell clones before and after primary and booster YFV17D yellow fever vaccination, bulk TCR alpha and beta repertoires were sequenced longitudinally. Two healthy male donors made up the cohort, one aged 18 to 30 years and the other aged 30 to 40 years. Bulk PBMC replicates and cell subsets were isolated from blood drawn at multiple timepoints before and after both primary and secondary immunization. Memory subsets were sorted on days 0, 15 and 45 and at 18 months after primary vaccination, and on days 0, 15 and 45 after the 30-year booster.

As concerns this clonotype: Within one base of it there is no much larger clone, and no base qualities were kept.

The germline V gene specifies MNHNS as CDR1 and SASEGT as CDR2. The CDR3 has 16 amino acids, counting the end cysteine and phenylalanine. The CDR3 DNA has 48 bases and is translated from base 1. The V and J ends are trimmed by 0 bases and 0 bases, leaving 9 bases between them. The treatment or condition label, read with the paper, signifies: live attenuated yellow fever vaccine strain. PBMCs were isolated from peripheral blood using a standard Ficoll-Paque protocol. The RNeasy Micro Kit was used to extract RNA from sorted memory subsets. TCR cDNA was synthesized by 5'RACE template switching, which introduced a universal primer site and unique molecular identifiers. Priming for cDNA synthesis came from both the TCR alpha and TCR beta constant segments. Library amplification involved two PCR steps, and the second step added sample barcodes and sequencing adapters. Sequencing of libraries was done on Illumina HiSeq 2500 (2x100 bp) or NovaSeq (2x150 bp). In the source study's methods: MIGEC was used to demultiplex reads and collapse the reads into UMI consensus sequences, and MiXCR was used for V(D)J alignment. Vaccine-responding clonotypes were identified with edgeR using replicate PBMC samples, with FDR below 0.01 and a log2 fold change above 5 up to day 15 being required. Each bulk clonotype was labeled CD4 or CD8 based on which sequenced repertoire, CD4 or CD8, contained the clonotype at higher abundance. Clonotype frequencies in memory subsets were weighted by FACS-sorted cell numbers to estimate each clone's distribution across memory phenotypes. TCRdb passed the public sequencing reads through fastp at Q25 and MiXCR, retaining productive beta sequences. All rows with the same CDR3 protein become a single entry with the most common DNA and genes. TCRdb's processing, not the authors' own work, is the source of the V and J calls. The sample table holds roughly 45,000 distinct CDR3 sequences, of which around 6.4% were seen once. The ten top clones hold 10% of the sample.

Broader findings and caveats from the paper: A small share of clonotypes was detected in both CD4 and CD8 compartments, with the overlap likely arising from convergent recombination. Computational filtering was needed because FACS-sorted repertoires could contain abundant contaminating clonotypes from the bulk population. After the booster, most clones that had expanded after primary vaccination were detected again (nearly 97% of CD4 and 88% of CD8), suggesting broad maintenance of memory. Because the study included only a couple of donors, the extent to which the findings can be generalized is limited. Compared with the primary T-cell response, the secondary T-cell response was faster but weaker, reaching its peak on day 5 rather than on day 15. In the sorted memory subsets on day 0, nearly all of the vaccine-responding clonotypes fell below detection.

This sequence originates from a man aged 30 to 39 who received the YFV17D yellow fever vaccine. The specimen comprised PBMCs, either bulk or a sorted T-cell subset (CD4+, CD8+, memory, or dextramer-sorted; not recorded which), sampled 45 days after the yellow fever booster vaccination. The rearrangement joined TRBV6-1 to TRBJ1-5; a confident D gene designation cannot be given. The DNA sequence is given as TGTGCCAGCAGTGAAGCGACAACCTATAGCAATCAGCCCCAGCATTTT. It translates as CASSEATTYSNQPQHF.